The 28 T cell receptor beta chains below come from one sample, sequenced in a study of T-cell reconstitution after alpha-beta-depleted transplantation in children. Molecular barcoding with unique molecular identifiers was used for the TCRbeta library. One entry per CDR3 protein results from TCRdb running MiXCR on the PCR reads. This sample has a few hundred thousand distinct CDR3 sequences, with about 20% found just once. Sequenced material: PBMCs from the stem cell graft donor, taken from the stem cell graft. All receptors come from a human donor who donated a stem cell graft to a child with acute myeloid leukemia.

The chain employs TRBV3-1 and TRBJ2-3; 8 nucleotides align to TRBD2. Germline V gives CDR1 LGHDT, CDR2 YNNKEL (reference sequence). With 4 bases clipped from V and 0 bases from J, the junction kept 9 bases outside the gene matches. CDR3 size: 17 residues. In nucleotides, the CDR3 is TGTGCCAGCAGCCCTTTTGGACGGGAGGGAAGCACAGATACGCAGTATTTT. Its protein is CASSPFGREGSTDTQYF.

This clonotype came up a few times. V gene TRBV10-3 combines with J gene TRBJ2-1; D is unresolved. CDR1 and CDR2 from the germline V gene are ENHRY and SYGVKD. The CDR3 has 13 amino acids. With 2 bases removed from V and 6 bases from J, the gap between germline ends came to 8 bases. The CDR3 DNA follows: TGTGCCATCAGTGAGCCATGGTTCAATGAGCAGTTCTTC. It yields the protein CAISEPWFNEQFF.

The rearrangement links TRBV7-9 to TRBJ2-3, with D tentatively TRBD1 or TRBD2 (5 bases each). This CDR3 has 17 residues. The germline V gene has CDR1 SEHNR and CDR2 FQNEAQ (reference sequence). V lost 0 bases and J lost 4, with 17 bases in between. CDR3 nucleotides: TGTGCCAGCAGCTTAGCGTCCGGGGCGGAGGTGGCAGATACGCAGTATTTT. Residues: CASSLASGAEVADTQYF.

This clonotype has at least ten counts. The chain recombines TRBV24-1 with TRBJ2-4; D is undetermined. Germline V gene lookup returns CDR1 KGHDR and CDR2 SFDVKD. The V end lost 7 bases, the J end lost 5 bases, and 11 bases lay between the germline ends. CDR3 size: 13 residues. In nucleotides, the CDR3 is TGTGCCACCAGCCGCTTTGGTGAAAACATTCAGTACTTC. Encoded protein: CATSRFGENIQYF.

In its sample, this clonotype was seen many times. V usage is TRBV10-2 and J usage is TRBJ2-1; 12 nucleotides match TRBD2. This CDR3 spans 14 amino acids. The junction had 7 bases not matched to a gene; V was cut back by 6 bases and J by 10 bases. In germline, CDR1 is WSHSY, CDR2 SAAADI. This CDR3 reads CASSSSGRAREQFF. For the CDR3, the DNA is TGCGCCAGCAGCTCTAGCGGGAGGGCCCGAGAGCAGTTCTTC.

The CDR3 DNA sequence: TGTGCCAGCAGTTTAGGGACAGGCTTGAACACTGAAGCTTTCTTT. It specifies CASSLGTGLNTEAFF. V gene TRBV12-3 or TRBV12-4 combines with J gene TRBJ1-1; 7 positions match TRBD1. V trimming: 1 base; J trimming: 0 bases; junction bases outside the gene matches: 2. The CDR3 has 15 residues.

The V and J genes are TRBV12-3 or TRBV12-4 and TRBJ2-7, with D hard to call. V was pared by 10 bases and J by 5 bases, with 12 bases between. The CDR3 loop spans 11 amino acids. The CDR3 region is CATSSYHEQYF. The CDR3 DNA reads as TGTGCCACCTCCTCATATCACGAGCAGTACTTC.

This clonotype was found a few times. The genes are TRBV9 and TRBJ2-3, with TRBD2 matching over 8 bases. Germline CDR1 and CDR2: SGDLS and YYNGEE. With V trimmed by 4 bases and J by 0 bases, 7 bases remained unmatched. CDR3 length: 16 amino acids. In nucleotides, the CDR3 is TGTGCCAGCAGCACCAGCTTAGCGGGAAGCACAGATACGCAGTATTTT. Amino acids: CASSTSLAGSTDTQYF.

This clonotype was picked up many times. This chain links TRBV6-1 with TRBJ2-2, with D possibly TRBD1 on 6 matching bases. CDR1 is MNHNS and CDR2 is SASEGT in the germline V gene. V was pared by 6 bases and J by 6 bases, with 20 bases between. The CDR3 loop spans 16 amino acids. The CDR3 reads CASSPGQGRGSGELFF. The CDR3 DNA is TGTGCCAGCAGCCCGGGCCAGGGAAGGGGGTCCGGGGAGCTGTTTTTT.

This clonotype came up once. The CDR3 protein is CASSSPRGTNEKLFF. CDR3 sequence (DNA): TGTGCCAGCAGCTCCCCTCGGGGAACTAATGAAAAACTGTTTTTT. The rearrangement joins TRBV7-9 to TRBJ1-4; D not certain. The CDR3 extends over 15 amino acids. The germline CDR1 and CDR2 sequences are SEHNR and FQNEAQ (reference sequence). The V gene lost 4 bases and the J gene lost 1 base, with 10 bases spanning the gap.

This chain connects TRBV20-1 to TRBJ2-7, with D perhaps matching TRBD1 or TRBD2 (5 bases each). Germline V gene lookup returns CDR1 DFQATT and CDR2 SNEGSKA (reference sequence). This CDR3 comprises 13 residues. Trimming left V 4 bases short and J 4 bases short, with 14 bases between. CDR3 region: CSAKRGAWYEQYF. The CDR3, as DNA: TGCAGTGCTAAGAGGGGAGCCTGGTACGAGCAGTACTTC.

V usage is TRBV12-3 or TRBV12-4 and J usage is TRBJ2-1; TRBD1 is a possible D gene (5 bases). V was trimmed by 2 bases and J by 6 bases, leaving 11 bases between them. CDR3 length equals 14 residues. The CDR3 sequence: CASSLRQGINEQFF. In DNA, the CDR3 is TGTGCCAGCAGTTTACGCCAGGGAATCAATGAGCAGTTCTTC.

This clonotype was observed at least ten times. This chain uses TRBV6-1 with TRBJ1-1, with D possibly being TRBD1 (5 bases). Germline V CDR1 and CDR2: MNHNS, SASEGT. The length of the CDR3 is 12 residues. V lost 4 bases and J 7 bases, leaving 10 bases between the germline ends. CDR3 coding DNA: TGTGCCAGCAGTGTGTGGGGCATTGAAGCTTTCTTT. This gives the protein CASSVWGIEAFF.

The chain links TRBV20-1 to TRBJ2-7; D not resolved. V lost 4 bases, J lost 2 bases, and 12 bases lay in between. The germline V gene encodes CDR1 DFQATT and CDR2 SNEGSKA (reference sequence). The CDR3 loop spans 13 amino acids. The CDR3 spells CSANTGSTYEQYF. CDR3 nucleotide sequence: TGCAGTGCTAACACCGGATCTACCTACGAGCAGTACTTC.

In its sample, this clonotype was seen a few times. The chain combines TRBV3-1 with TRBJ2-5, with 11 bases that match TRBD2. J was trimmed by 3 bases and V by 4 bases; bases with no gene match: 7. CDR1 is LGHDT, CDR2 YNNKEL, per germline (reference sequence). This CDR3 spans 16 amino acids. CDR3 amino acids: CASSLLGLAEKETQYF. The CDR3 nucleotides read TGTGCCAGCAGCCTCTTGGGACTAGCGGAGAAAGAGACCCAGTACTTC.

This clonotype was detected only a few times. V is TRBV6-1 and J is TRBJ2-7; 8 bases agree with TRBD2. The CDR3 spans 16 residues. Trimming removed 4 bases from V and 5 bases from J; junction bases left unmatched: 13. Germline V lookup: CDR1 MNHNS, CDR2 SASEGT. Here the CDR3 DNA reads TGTGCCAGCAGTGGCCCCCCTAGCGGGCAAAGGAACGAGCAGTACTTC. Encoded protein: CASSGPPSGQRNEQYF.

At least ten counts were recorded for this clonotype. The rearrangement joins TRBV27 to TRBJ2-7; D call uncertain. The CDR3 is made up of 11 amino acids. Germline loops: CDR1 MNHEY, CDR2 SMNVEV (reference sequence). V lost 6 bases and J lost 7, with 10 bases in between. The chain's CDR3 is CASSFGDEQYF. DNA for the CDR3: TGTGCCAGCAGCTTTGGGGATGAGCAGTACTTC.

This clonotype was counted between two and nine times. The V gene is TRBV28, the J gene TRBJ2-7; TRBD1 matches at 8 bases. Unmatched junction bases numbered 9, after V lost 5 bases and J lost 3 bases. The CDR3 has 15 residues. Germline lookup yields CDR1 MDHEN and CDR2 SYDVKM. This CDR3 reads CASSTPSGTGYEQYF. DNA for the CDR3: TGTGCCAGCAGTACACCCTCGGGGACAGGCTACGAGCAGTACTTC.

Comments on this clonotype: The conserved closing phenylalanine or tryptophan is absent in this CDR3, likely reflecting a read error. The rearrangement joins TRBV29-1 to TRBJ1-4; 8 nucleotides align to TRBD1. The germline V gene encodes CDR1 SQVTM and CDR2 ANQGSEA. The CDR3 sequence is 13 residues long. After removal of 4 bases from V and 8 bases from J, the junction contained 6 bases not matched to a gene. CDR3 residues: CSVGGQEGEKLFS. CDR3 bases: TGCAGCGTTGGGGGACAGGAGGGGGAAAAACTGTTTTCT.

The chain joins TRBV12-3 or TRBV12-4 to TRBJ1-3; D may be TRBD1 (6 bases). This CDR3 comprises 15 residues. Trimming took 4 bases from V and 7 from J, leaving 17 bases between them. The CDR3 region has the DNA TGTGCCAGCAGTTCCCTCGGGGGTAGGGGGAACACCATATATTTT. Translated, it gives CASSSLGGRGNTIYF.

This clonotype was seen a few times. The V and J genes are TRBV12-3 or TRBV12-4 and TRBJ2-7, with 9 bases that match TRBD2. The CDR3 contains 16 residues. V lost 4 bases, J lost 0 bases, and 7 bases stayed unmatched. CDR3 sequence (DNA): TGTGCCAGCAGTTATACGAGCGGGGGGAGCTCCTACGAGCAGTACTTC. It is translated as CASSYTSGGSSYEQYF.

The rearrangement links TRBV20-1 to TRBJ2-6; D unresolved. Germline V gives CDR1 DFQATT, CDR2 SNEGSKA (reference sequence). V lost 2 bases to trimming and J lost 1 base, with 3 bases between them. The CDR3 covers 13 residues. For the CDR3, the DNA is TGCAGTGCTAGACGGTCTGGGGCCAACGTCCTGACTTTC. Translation gives CSARRSGANVLTF.

The chain has TRBV25-1 and TRBJ2-2; D may be TRBD1 (6 bases). This CDR3 is 18 amino acids long. Trimming shortened V by 2 bases and J by 0 bases, and 16 bases separated the two germline ends. CDR1 is MGHDK, CDR2 SYGVNS, per germline. CDR3 protein: CASSEPPRQASNTGELFF. Here the CDR3 DNA reads TGTGCCAGCAGTGAACCCCCCCGACAGGCCTCGAACACCGGGGAGCTGTTTTTT.

The chain uses TRBV5-1 and TRBJ2-7; 8 bases line up with TRBD1. J was trimmed by 0 bases and V by 4 bases; bases with no gene match: 6. This CDR3 spans 15 amino acids. CDR1 is SGHRS and CDR2 is YFSETQ in the germline V gene. CDR3 protein: CASSPGQATSYEQYF. The CDR3 coding sequence is TGCGCCAGCAGCCCGGGACAGGCGACCTCCTACGAGCAGTACTTC.

This clonotype was picked up a small number of times. The rearrangement links TRBV20-1 to TRBJ2-1, with D perhaps matching TRBD2 (6 bases). Looked up from germline, CDR1 is DFQATT and CDR2 is SNEGSKA (reference sequence). The length of the CDR3 is 17 residues. The V end lost 2 bases, the J end lost 6 bases, and 23 bases lay between the germline ends. The CDR3 DNA is TGCAGTGCTAGATGGTGGACTACCCACCAAGCCAGCAATGAGCAGTTCTTC. Translating it yields CSARWWTTHQASNEQFF.

The V call is TRBV7-6, the J call TRBJ2-1, with D tentatively TRBD2 (6 bases). This CDR3 comprises 14 residues. V lost 5 bases and J 6 bases, leaving 14 bases between the germline ends. Germline V CDR1 and CDR2: SGHVS, FNYEAQ. This CDR3 reads CASSGIGSVNEQFF. The CDR3 DNA is TGTGCCAGCAGCGGGATCGGGAGCGTCAATGAGCAGTTCTTC. The full variable domain, with the rest looked up from reference TRBV7-6 and TRBJ2-1, is GAGVSQSPRYKVTKRGQDVALRCDPISGHVSLYWYRQALGQGPEFLTYFNYEAQQDKSGLPNDRFSAERPEGSISTLTIQRTEQRDSAMYRCASSGIGSVNEQFFGPGTRLTVL.

In regard to this clonotype: A much larger clone sits a single nucleotide away, making a read error possible. This chain joins TRBV20-1 and TRBJ2-1; 13 nucleotides match TRBD2. With V trimmed by 0 bases and J by 7 bases, 3 bases remained unmatched. CDR1 DFQATT and CDR2 SNEGSKA come from the germline V gene (reference sequence). The CDR3 sequence is 15 residues long. The CDR3 coding sequence is TGCAGTGCTAGAGATCAGACTAGCGGGAGGAATGAGCAGTTCTTC. This gives the protein CSARDQTSGRNEQFF.

The chain joins TRBV7-6 to TRBJ2-1; no clear D gene. Trimming stripped 0 bases from V and 0 bases from J, with 9 bases between. Germline V gives CDR1 SGHVS, CDR2 FNYEAQ. The CDR3 covers 16 residues. In DNA, the CDR3 is TGTGCCAGCAGCTTAGCGTCCCTTAGCTCCTACAATGAGCAGTTCTTC. Its protein product is CASSLASLSSYNEQFF.